This T cell receptor (beta chain) was observed in a study of shared clonotypes between healthy human individuals. Per germline, CDR1 GTSNPN and CDR2 SVGIG (reference sequence). The CDR3 spans 11 residues. With 1 base removed from V and 2 bases from J, the gap between germline ends came to 2 bases. Profiling relied on immunoSEQ multiplex PCR, and the TCRdb table lists in-frame clones only, not all of them. The repertoire holds 490,000 or so clones, with less than 80% as singletons. The TCR comes from a woman between 40 and 55 years old in good health. Some clones in this sample may be carry-over from other donors' samples. This chain uses TRBV30 with TRBJ2-5; no definite D call. The material sequenced was PBMCs. The DNA for the CDR3 is TGTGCCTGGAGTGGACAAGAGACCCAGTACTTC. It specifies CAWSGQETQYF. Drawing the rest from reference TRBV30 and TRBJ2-5, the complete variable domain is SQTIHQWPATLVQPVGSPLSLECTVEGTSNPNLYWYRQAAGRGLQLLFYSVGIGQISSEVPQNLSASRPQDRQFILSSKKLLLSDSGFYLCAWSGQETQYFGPGTRLLVL.